The clone carrying this T cell receptor beta chain was detected only a few times. Antigen unknown. The data are from a study of CD8+ T cells in alopecia areata. Study findings and constraints: In scalp, tofacitinib significantly decreased clonality and expanded CD8+ clones among the top 100. Scalp lesions, especially in alopecia totalis/universalis, had higher clonality than normal scalp. Under tofacitinib, numerous expanded lesional clonotypes remained detectable in scalp and blood.

The CDR3 contains 15 residues. Trimming shortened V by 6 bases and J by 1 base, and 12 bases separated the two germline ends. The germline V gene has CDR1 MNHEY and CDR2 SMNVEV (reference sequence). Treatment specified: oral pan-JAK inhibitor, 5-10 mg twice daily. Sampling of alopecia areata patients yielded lesional scalp punch biopsies as well as peripheral blood. RNA was extracted and reverse transcribed into cDNA as the sequencing template. The data were produced by immunoSEQ multiplex PCR, yet TCRdb's version contains in-frame clones alone and is incomplete. This table holds about 210,000 clones, under 60% found once.

The source is a human donor with alopecia areata. The chain is built from TRBV27 and TRBJ2-2, with D perhaps matching TRBD1 (6 bases). Specimen: CD4+ T cells sorted from blood, collected at week 4, from a patient treated with tofacitinib. CDR3 in DNA: TGTGCCAGCAGATTACAGACAGGGAACACCGGGGAGCTGTTTTTT. Protein: CASRLQTGNTGELFF.